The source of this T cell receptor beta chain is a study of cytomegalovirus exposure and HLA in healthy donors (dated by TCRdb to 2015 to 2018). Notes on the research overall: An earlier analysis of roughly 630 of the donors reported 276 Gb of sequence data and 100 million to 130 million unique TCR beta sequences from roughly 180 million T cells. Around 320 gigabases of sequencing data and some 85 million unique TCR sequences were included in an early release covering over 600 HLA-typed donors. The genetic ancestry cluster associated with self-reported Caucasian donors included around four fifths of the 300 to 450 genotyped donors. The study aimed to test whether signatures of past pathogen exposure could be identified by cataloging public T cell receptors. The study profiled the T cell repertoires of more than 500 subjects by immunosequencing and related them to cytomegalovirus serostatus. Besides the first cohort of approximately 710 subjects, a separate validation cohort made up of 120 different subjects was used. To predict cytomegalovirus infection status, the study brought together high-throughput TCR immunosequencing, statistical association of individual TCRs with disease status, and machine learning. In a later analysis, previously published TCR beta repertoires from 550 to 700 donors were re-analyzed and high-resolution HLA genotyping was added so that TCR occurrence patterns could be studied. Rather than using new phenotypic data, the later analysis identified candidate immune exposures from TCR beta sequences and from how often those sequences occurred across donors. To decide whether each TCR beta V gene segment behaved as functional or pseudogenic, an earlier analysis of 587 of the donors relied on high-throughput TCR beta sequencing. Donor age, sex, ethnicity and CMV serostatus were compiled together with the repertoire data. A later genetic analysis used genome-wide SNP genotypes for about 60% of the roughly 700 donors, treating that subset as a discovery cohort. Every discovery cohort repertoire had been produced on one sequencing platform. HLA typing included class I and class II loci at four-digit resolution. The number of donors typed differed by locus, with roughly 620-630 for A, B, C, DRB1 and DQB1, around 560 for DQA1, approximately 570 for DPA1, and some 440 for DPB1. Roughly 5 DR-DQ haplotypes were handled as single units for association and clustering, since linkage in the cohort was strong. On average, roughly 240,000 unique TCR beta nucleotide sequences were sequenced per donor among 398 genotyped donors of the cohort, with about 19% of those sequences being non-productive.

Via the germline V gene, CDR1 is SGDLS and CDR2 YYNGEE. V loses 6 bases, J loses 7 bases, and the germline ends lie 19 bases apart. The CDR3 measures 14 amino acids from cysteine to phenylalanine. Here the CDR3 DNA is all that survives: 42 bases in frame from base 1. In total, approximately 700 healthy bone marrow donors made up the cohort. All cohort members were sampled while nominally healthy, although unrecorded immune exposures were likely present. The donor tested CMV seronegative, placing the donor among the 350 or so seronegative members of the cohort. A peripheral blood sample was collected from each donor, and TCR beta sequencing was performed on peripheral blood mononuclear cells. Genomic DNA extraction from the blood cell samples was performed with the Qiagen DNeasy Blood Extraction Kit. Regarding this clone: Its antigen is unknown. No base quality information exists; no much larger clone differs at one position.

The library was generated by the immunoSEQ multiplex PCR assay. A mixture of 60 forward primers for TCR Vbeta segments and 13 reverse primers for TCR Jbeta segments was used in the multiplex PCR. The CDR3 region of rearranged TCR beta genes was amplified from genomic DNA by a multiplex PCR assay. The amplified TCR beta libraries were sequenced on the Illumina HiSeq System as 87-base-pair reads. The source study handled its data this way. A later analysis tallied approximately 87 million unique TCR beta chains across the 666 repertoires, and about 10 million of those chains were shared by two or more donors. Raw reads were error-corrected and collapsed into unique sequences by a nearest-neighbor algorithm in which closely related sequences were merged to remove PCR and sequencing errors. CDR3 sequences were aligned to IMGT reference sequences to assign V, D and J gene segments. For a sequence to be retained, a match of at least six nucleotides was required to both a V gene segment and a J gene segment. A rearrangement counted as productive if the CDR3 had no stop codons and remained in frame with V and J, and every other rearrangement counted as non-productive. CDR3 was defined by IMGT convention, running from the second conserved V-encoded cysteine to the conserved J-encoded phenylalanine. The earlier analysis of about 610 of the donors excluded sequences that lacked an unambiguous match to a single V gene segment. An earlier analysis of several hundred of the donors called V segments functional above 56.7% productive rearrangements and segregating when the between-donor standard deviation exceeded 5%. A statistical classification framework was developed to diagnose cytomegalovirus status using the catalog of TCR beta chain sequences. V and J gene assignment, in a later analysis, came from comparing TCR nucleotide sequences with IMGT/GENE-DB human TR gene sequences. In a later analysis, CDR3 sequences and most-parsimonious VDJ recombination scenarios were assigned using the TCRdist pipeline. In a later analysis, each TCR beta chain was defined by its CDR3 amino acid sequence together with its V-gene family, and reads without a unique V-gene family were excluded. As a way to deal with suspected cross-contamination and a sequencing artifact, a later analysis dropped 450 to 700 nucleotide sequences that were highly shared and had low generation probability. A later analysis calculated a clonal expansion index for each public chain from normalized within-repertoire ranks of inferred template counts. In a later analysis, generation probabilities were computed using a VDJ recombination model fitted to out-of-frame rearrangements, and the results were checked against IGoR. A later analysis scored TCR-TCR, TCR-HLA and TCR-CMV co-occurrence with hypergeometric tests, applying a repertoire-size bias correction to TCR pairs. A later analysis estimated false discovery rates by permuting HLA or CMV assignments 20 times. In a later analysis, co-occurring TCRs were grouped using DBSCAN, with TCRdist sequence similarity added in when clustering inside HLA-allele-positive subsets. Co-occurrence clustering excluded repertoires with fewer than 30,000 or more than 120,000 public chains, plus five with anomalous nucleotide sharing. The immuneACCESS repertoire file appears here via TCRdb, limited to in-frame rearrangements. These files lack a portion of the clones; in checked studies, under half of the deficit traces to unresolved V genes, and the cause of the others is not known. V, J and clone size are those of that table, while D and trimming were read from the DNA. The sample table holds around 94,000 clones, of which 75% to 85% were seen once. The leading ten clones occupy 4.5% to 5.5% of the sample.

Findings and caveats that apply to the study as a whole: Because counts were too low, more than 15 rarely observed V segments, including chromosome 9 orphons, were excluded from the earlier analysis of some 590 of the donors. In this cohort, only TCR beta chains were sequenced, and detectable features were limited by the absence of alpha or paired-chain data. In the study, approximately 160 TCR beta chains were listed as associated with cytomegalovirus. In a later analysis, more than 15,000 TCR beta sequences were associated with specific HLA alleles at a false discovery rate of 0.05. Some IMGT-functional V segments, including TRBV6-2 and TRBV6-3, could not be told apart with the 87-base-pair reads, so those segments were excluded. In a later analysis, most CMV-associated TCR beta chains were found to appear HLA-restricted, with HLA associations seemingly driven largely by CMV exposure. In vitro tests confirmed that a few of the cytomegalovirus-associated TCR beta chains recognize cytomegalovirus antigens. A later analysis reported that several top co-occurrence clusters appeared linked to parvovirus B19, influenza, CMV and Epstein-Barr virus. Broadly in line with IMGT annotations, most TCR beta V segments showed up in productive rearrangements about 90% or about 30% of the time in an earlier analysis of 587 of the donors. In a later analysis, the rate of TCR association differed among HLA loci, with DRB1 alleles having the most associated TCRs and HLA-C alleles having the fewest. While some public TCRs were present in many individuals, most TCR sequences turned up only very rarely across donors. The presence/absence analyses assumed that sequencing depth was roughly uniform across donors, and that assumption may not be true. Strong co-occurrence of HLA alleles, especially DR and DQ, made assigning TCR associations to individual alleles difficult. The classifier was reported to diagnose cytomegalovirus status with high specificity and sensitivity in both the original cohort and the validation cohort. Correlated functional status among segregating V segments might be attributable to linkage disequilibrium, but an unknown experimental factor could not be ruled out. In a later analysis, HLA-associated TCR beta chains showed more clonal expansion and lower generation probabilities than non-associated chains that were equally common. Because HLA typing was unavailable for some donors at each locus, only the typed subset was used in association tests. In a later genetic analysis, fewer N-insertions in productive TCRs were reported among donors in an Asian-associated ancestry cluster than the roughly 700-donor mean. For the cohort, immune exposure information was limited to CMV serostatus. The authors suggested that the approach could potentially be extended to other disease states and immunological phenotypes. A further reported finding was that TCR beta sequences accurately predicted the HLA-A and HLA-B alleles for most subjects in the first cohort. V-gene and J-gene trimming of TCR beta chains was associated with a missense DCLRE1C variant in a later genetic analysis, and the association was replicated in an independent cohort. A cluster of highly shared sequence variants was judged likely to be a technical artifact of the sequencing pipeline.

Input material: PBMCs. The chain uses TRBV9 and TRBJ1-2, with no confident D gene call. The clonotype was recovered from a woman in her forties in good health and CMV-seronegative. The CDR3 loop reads CASTLGRAGVGYTF. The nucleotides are TGTGCCAGCACCCTCGGGCGTGCGGGTGTTGGCTACACCTTC.